This T cell receptor (beta chain) was identified in a study of blood T cell repertoires in COVID-19. Measured with immunoSEQ multiplex PCR; TCRdb has only the in-frame clones, and not every one. The data hold about 190,000 clones, with 70% to 90% observed a single time. The germline V and J ends were trimmed by 3 bases and 7 bases, with 10 bases remaining between them. CDR1 is MGHRA and CDR2 is YSYEKL in the germline V gene. This CDR3 has 13 amino acids. The origin of this receptor is a man aged 25 to 40 with acute or convalescent COVID-19. This chain joins TRBV4-1 and TRBJ1-5; D possibly corresponds to TRBD1 (6 bases). Input material: peripheral blood. The CDR3 is CASSHNRVQPQHF. The DNA of the CDR3 is TGCGCCAGCAGCCATAACAGGGTCCAGCCCCAGCATTTT.